Listed here are 2 T cell receptor beta chains from one sample, sequenced in a study of T cells in Graves' hyperthyroidism and ophthalmopathy. TCR beta CDR3 sequences were amplified from RNA transcripts. A set of HTBI primers served as the primers for a first-round RT-PCR of the TCR CDR3. TCRdb ran MiXCR on the multiplex PCR reads and lists one entry per CDR3 protein. The table includes 500,000 to 600,000 distinct CDR3 sequences, approximately 15% detected once. Sequenced input: blood. The receptors were sampled from a woman between 18 and 29 years old with Graves' hyperthyroidism.

This clonotype was seen a few times. The chain employs TRBV15 and TRBJ2-5; tentatively, D is TRBD2 (6 bases). Germline V lookup: CDR1 LNHNV, CDR2 YYDKDF (reference sequence). This CDR3 region has 14 residues. Trimming stripped 1 base from V and 2 bases from J, with 8 bases between. The CDR3 DNA reads TGTGCCACCAGCAGAGTAGGACTACAAGAGACCCAGTACTTC. The encoded protein is CATSRVGLQETQYF. Full variable domain (rest looked up from reference TRBV15 and TRBJ2-5): DAMVIQNPRYQVTQFGKPVTLSCSQTLNHNVMYWYQQKSSQAPKLLFHYYDKDFNNEADTPDNFQSRRPNTSFCFLDIRSPGLGDTAMYLCATSRVGLQETQYFGPGTRLLVL.

This clonotype was seen only a few times. V and J are TRBV5-8 and TRBJ2-1, with 16 bases matching TRBD2. This CDR3 has 18 amino acids. The ends lost 1 base at V and 4 bases at J; junction bases unmatched: 5. Germline CDR1 is SGHTS and CDR2 is YDEGEE. CDR3 protein: CASSLMGLAGGAYNEQFF. DNA for the CDR3: TGTGCCAGCAGCTTGATGGGACTAGCGGGGGGGGCGTACAATGAGCAGTTCTTC.